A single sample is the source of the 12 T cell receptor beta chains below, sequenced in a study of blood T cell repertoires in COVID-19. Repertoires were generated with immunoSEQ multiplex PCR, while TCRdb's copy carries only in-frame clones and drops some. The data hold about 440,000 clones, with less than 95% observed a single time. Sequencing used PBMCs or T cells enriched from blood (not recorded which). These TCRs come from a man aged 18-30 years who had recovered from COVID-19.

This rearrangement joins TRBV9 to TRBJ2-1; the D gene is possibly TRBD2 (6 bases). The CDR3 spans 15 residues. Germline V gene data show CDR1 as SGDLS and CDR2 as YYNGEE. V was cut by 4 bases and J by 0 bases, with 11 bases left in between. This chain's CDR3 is CASSPRGSSYNEQFF. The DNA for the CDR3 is TGTGCCAGCAGCCCACGGGGGAGCTCCTACAATGAGCAGTTCTTC.

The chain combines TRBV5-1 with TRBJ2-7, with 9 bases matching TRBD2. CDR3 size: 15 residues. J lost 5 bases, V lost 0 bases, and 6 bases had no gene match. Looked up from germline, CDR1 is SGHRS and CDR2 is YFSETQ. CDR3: CASSLARGGGHEQYF. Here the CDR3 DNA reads TGCGCCAGCAGCTTGGCTCGCGGGGGGGGCCACGAGCAGTACTTC.

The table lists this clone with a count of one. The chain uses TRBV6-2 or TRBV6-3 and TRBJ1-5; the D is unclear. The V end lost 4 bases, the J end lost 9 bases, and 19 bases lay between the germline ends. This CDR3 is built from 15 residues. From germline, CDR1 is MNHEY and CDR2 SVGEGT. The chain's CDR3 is CASSFQQRGVGPQHF. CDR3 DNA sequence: TGTGCCAGCAGTTTCCAACAGCGCGGGGTGGGGCCCCAGCATTTT.

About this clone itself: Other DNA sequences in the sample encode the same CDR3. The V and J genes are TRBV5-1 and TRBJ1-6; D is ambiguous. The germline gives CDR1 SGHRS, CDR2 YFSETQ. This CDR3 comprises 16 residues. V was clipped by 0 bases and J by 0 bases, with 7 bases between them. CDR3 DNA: TGCGCCAGCAGCTTGGGACGGAGCTCCTATAATTCACCCCTCCACTTT. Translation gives CASSLGRSSYNSPLHF.

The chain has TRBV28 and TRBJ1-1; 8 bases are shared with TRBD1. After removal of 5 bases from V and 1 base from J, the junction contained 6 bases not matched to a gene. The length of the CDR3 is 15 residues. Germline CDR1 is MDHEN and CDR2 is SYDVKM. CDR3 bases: TGTGCCAGCAGTCCCCGGGACAGGAAGAACACTGAAGCTTTCTTT. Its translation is CASSPRDRKNTEAFF.

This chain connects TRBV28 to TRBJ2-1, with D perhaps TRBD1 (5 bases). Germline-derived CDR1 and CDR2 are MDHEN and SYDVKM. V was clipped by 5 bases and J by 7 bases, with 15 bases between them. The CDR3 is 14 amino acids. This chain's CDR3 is CASSPRDSTNEQFF. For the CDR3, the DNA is TGTGCCAGCAGTCCCCGAGACAGTACAAATGAGCAGTTCTTC. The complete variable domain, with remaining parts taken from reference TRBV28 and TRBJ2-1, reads DVKVTQSSRYLVKRTGEKVFLECVQDMDHENMFWYRQDPGLGLRLIYFSYDVKMKEKGDIPEGYSVSREKKERFSLILESASTNQTSMYLCASSPRDSTNEQFFGPGTRLTVL.

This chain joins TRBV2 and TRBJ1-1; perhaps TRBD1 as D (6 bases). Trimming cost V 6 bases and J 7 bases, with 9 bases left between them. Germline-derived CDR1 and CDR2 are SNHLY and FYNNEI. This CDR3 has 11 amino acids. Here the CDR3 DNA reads TGTGCCAGCAGGGGGACAATTGAAGCTTTCTTT. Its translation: CASRGTIEAFF. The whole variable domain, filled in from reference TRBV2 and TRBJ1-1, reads EPEVTQTPSHQVTQMGQEVILRCVPISNHLYFYWYRQILGQKVEFLVSFYNNEISEKSEIFDDQFSVERPDGSNFTLKIRSTKLEDSAMYFCASRGTIEAFFGQGTRLTVV.

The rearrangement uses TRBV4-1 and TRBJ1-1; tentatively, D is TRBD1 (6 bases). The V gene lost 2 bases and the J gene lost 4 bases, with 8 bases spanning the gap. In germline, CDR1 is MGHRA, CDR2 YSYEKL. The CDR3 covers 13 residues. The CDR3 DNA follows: TGCGCCAGCAGCCAAATACAGGGCACTGAAGCTTTCTTT. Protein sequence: CASSQIQGTEAFF.

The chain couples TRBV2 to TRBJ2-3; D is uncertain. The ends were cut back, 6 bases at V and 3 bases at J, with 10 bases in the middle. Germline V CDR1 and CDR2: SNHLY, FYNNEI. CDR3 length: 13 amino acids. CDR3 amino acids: CASRFGFTDTQYF. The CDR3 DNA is TGTGCCAGCAGGTTCGGGTTTACAGATACGCAGTATTTT. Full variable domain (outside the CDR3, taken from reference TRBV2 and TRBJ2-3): EPEVTQTPSHQVTQMGQEVILRCVPISNHLYFYWYRQILGQKVEFLVSFYNNEISEKSEIFDDQFSVERPDGSNFTLKIRSTKLEDSAMYFCASRFGFTDTQYFGPGTRLTVL.

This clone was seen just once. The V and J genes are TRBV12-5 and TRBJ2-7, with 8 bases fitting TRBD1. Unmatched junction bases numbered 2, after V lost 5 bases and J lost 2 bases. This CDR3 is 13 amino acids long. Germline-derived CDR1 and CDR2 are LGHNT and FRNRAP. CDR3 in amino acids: CASGIQGAYEQYF. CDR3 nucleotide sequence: TGTGCTAGTGGTATACAGGGGGCCTACGAGCAGTACTTC. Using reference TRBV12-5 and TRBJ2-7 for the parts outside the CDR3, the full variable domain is DARVTQTPRHKVTEMGQEVTMRCQPILGHNTVFWYRQTMMQGLELLAYFRNRAPLDDSGMPKDRFSAEMPDATLATLKIQPSEPRDSAVYFCASGIQGAYEQYFGPGTRLTVT.

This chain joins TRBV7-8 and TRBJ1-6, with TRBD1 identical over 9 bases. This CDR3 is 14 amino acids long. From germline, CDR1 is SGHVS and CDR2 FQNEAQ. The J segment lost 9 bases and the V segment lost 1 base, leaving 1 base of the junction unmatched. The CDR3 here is CASSLGQGGSPLHF. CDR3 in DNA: TGTGCCAGCAGCTTAGGACAGGGGGGTTCACCCCTCCACTTT.

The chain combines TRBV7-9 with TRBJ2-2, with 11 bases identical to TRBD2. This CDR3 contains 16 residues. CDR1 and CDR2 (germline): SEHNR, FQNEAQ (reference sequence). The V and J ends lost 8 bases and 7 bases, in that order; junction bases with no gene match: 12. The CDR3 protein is CASRQLLAGVLGELFF. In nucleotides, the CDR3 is TGTGCCAGCCGACAATTACTAGCGGGAGTACTCGGGGAGCTGTTTTTT.